These 8 T cell receptor beta chains were all obtained from the same sample, sequenced in a study of CD8+CD57+ T cells in acquired aplastic anemia. Genomic DNA was employed as the template in profiling TCR beta VDJ and CDR3. TCRdb redid the calling of the reads with MiXCR, one entry per CDR3 protein. The sample lists more than 100,000 distinct CDR3 sequences; roughly 50% were seen once. The sequenced material came from sorted CD4+, CD8+, or CD8+CD57+ T cells (not recorded which) from PBMCs. Every receptor here comes from a human donor in good health, serving as a control.

The CDR3 sequence: CASTDRGYNEQFF. CDR3 nucleotides: TGCGCCAGCACGGACAGGGGGTACAATGAGCAGTTCTTC. The chain combines TRBV10-2 with TRBJ2-1, with 10 bases lining up with TRBD1. The germline V gene encodes CDR1 WSHSY and CDR2 SAAADI. Trimming took 7 bases from V and 4 from J; bases not matched to a gene: 1. The CDR3 length is 13 residues.

The rearrangement links TRBV25-1 to TRBJ2-3; D perhaps matches TRBD1 (6 bases). The germline V gene has CDR1 MGHDK and CDR2 SYGVNS. CDR3 size: 17 residues. V gave up 5 bases and J gave up 4 bases, with 22 bases separating them. The CDR3 loop reads CASSNHPWQGIADTQYF. The CDR3 region has the DNA TGTGCCAGCAGTAATCATCCATGGCAGGGGATCGCAGATACGCAGTATTTT.

This clonotype was observed a few times. This rearrangement joins TRBV10-3 to TRBJ1-2, with TRBD1 matching over 7 bases. Per the germline V gene, CDR1 is ENHRY and CDR2 is SYGVKD. Trimming took 4 bases from V and 7 from J; bases not matched to a gene: 9. This CDR3 is built from 14 residues. The CDR3 DNA is TGTGCCATCAGTGTTTACAGGGGAATGCGTGGCTACACCTTC. Residues: CAISVYRGMRGYTF.

V gene TRBV11-2 combines with J gene TRBJ2-5; a possible D gene is TRBD2 (6 bases). Germline V gene data show CDR1 as SGHAT and CDR2 as FQNNGV. The V and J ends lost 3 bases and 9 bases respectively, with 11 bases between them. The length of the CDR3 is 12 residues. In nucleotides, the CDR3 is TGTGCCAGCAGCTTGCTGCCGGGGGCCCAGTACTTC. Its protein product is CASSLLPGAQYF. Full variable domain (remainder filled in from reference TRBV11-2 and TRBJ2-5): EAGVAQSPRYKIIEKRQSVAFWCNPISGHATLYWYQQILGQGPKLLIQFQNNGVVDDSQLPKDRFSAERLKGVDSTLKIQPAKLEDSAVYLCASSLLPGAQYFGPGTRLLVL.

This clonotype has more than one count but fewer than ten. The CDR3 bases are TGCGCCAGCAGCCAACTGACAGGGTATGGCTACACCTTC. It specifies CASSQLTGYGYTF. The chain employs TRBV4-3 and TRBJ1-2; 7 positions match TRBD1. Per the germline V gene, CDR1 is LGHNA and CDR2 is YSLEER. J gave up 5 bases and V 2 bases, and 2 bases lay outside the gene matches. This CDR3 contains 13 residues.

Comments on this clonotype: Since the CDR3 does not end with the conserved phenylalanine or tryptophan, this likely comes from a read error. The V gene is TRBV19, the J gene TRBJ2-2; D possibly corresponds to TRBD2 (6 bases). V was clipped by 7 bases and J by 7 bases, with 10 bases between them. This CDR3 has 12 residues. The germline V gene encodes CDR1 LNHDA and CDR2 SQIVND (reference sequence). CDR3 in amino acids: CASKTGGGELFS. CDR3 coding DNA: TGTGCCAGTAAAACCGGGGGCGGGGAGCTGTTTTCT.

This clonotype was seen just once. The rearrangement joins TRBV2 to TRBJ2-2; maybe TRBD1 (5 bases). With 6 bases removed from V and 6 bases from J, the gap between germline ends came to 17 bases. The CDR3 covers 15 residues. CDR1 is SNHLY and CDR2 is FYNNEI in the germline V gene. The CDR3 here is CASSLAQGSAGELFF. CDR3 sequence (DNA): TGTGCCAGCAGCTTAGCCCAGGGTTCGGCCGGGGAGCTGTTTTTT.

V usage is TRBV27 and J usage is TRBJ2-3; 9 bases are a match to TRBD2. The CDR3 consists of 15 residues. In germline, CDR1 is MNHEY, CDR2 SMNVEV (reference sequence). The ends lost 6 bases at V and 3 bases at J; junction bases unmatched: 7. CDR3 protein: CASSRGLAGTDTQYF. The CDR3 coding sequence is TGTGCCAGCAGCCGGGGGCTAGCGGGGACAGATACGCAGTATTTT.